This TCR beta chain was sequenced for a study of T cell changes during pregnancy in multiple sclerosis. The repertoire was sequenced with immunoSEQ multiplex PCR; TCRdb's copy has only in-frame clones and lacks some. The table has over 25,000 clones, roughly nine tenths seen once; the top ten hold 6.9%. Germline V gives CDR1 MGHRA, CDR2 YSYEKL. This CDR3 is built from 15 residues. Trimming pared 0 bases from V and 3 bases from J, leaving 12 bases between. The sequencing here drew on CD8+ T cells from peripheral blood mononuclear cells, taken in the second trimester of pregnancy. The sequence was collected from a female donor with multiple sclerosis, enrolled in a pregnancy study. The rearrangement uses TRBV4-1 and TRBJ2-7, with D perhaps matching TRBD2 (5 bases). The chain's CDR3 is CASSQDSSGNYEQYF. As DNA, the CDR3 is TGCGCCAGCAGCCAAGATTCGAGCGGAAACTACGAGCAGTACTTC.